This TCR beta chain emerged from a study of response to subunit inactivated influenza vaccine. V was clipped by 0 bases and J by 3 bases, with 12 bases between them. The V gene's germline CDR1 is SGDLS and CDR2 YYNGEE. The CDR3 length is 16 residues. TCRdb re-called the RT-PCR reads through MiXCR, storing one row per CDR3 protein. The profile shows around 540,000 distinct CDR3 sequences, approximately 10% of them singletons. This clonotype was seen a few times. Sequences were derived from PBMCs from blood, sampled on the day of vaccination. This TCR was recovered from a middle-aged man who received an inactivated influenza vaccine. The V gene is TRBV9, the J gene TRBJ2-2; D perhaps matches TRBD1 (6 bases). This CDR3 is CASSVGHREYTGELFF. DNA for the CDR3: TGTGCCAGCAGCGTAGGACACAGGGAGTACACCGGGGAGCTGTTTTTT.